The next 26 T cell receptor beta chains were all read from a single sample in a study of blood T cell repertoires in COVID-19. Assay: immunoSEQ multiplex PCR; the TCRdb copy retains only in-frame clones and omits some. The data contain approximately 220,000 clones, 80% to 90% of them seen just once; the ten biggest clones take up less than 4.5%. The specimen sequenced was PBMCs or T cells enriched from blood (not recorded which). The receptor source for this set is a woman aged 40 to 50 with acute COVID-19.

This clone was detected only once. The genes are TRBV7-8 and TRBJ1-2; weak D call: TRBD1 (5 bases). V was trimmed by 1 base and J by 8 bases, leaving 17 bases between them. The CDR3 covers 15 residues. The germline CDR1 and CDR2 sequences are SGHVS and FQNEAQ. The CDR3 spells CASSLGTGPPRGYTF. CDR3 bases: TGTGCCAGCAGCTTAGGCACAGGCCCTCCTCGGGGCTACACCTTC.

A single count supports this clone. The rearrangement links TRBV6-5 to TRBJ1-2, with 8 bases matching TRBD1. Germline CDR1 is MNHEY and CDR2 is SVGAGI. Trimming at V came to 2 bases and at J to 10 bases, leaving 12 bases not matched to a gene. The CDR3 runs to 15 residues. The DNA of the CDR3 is TGTGCCAGCAGTTACACGGGTGCAGGGGGCTTAGACTACACCTTC. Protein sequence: CASSYTGAGGLDYTF.

DNA of the CDR3: TGTGCCAGCAGCTTAGTCGCAGGGGCCTCGAACACCGGGGAGCTGTTTTTT. This sequence encodes CASSLVAGASNTGELFF. The chain is built from TRBV7-8 and TRBJ2-2; the D gene is possibly TRBD1 (6 bases). Germline-derived CDR1 and CDR2 are SGHVS and FQNEAQ. The CDR3 consists of 17 residues. V was clipped by 1 base and J by 0 bases, with 12 bases between them.

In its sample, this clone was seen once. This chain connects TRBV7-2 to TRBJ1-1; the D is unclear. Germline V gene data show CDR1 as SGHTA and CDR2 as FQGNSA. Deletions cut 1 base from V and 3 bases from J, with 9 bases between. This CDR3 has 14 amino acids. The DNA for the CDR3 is TGTGCCAGCAGCTTAGTAATGCGAGACACTGAAGCTTTCTTT. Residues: CASSLVMRDTEAFF.

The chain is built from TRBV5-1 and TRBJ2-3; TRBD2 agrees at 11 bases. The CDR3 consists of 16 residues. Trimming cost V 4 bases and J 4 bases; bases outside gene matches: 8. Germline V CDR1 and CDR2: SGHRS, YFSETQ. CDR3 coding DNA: TGCGCCAGCAGCATGTTTAGCGGGGGGGACGCAGATACGCAGTATTTT. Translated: CASSMFSGGDADTQYF.

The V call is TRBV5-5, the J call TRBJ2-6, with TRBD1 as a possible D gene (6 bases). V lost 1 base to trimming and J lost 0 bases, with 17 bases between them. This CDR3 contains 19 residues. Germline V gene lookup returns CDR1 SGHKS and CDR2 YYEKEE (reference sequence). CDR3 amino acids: CASSLRLQGGLSGANVLTF. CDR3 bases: TGTGCCAGCAGCTTGAGATTACAGGGTGGCCTCTCTGGGGCCAACGTCCTGACTTTC.

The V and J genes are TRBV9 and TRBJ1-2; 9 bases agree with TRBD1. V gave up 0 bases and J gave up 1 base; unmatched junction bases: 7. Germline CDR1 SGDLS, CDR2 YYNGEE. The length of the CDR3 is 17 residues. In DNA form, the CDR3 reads TGTGCCAGCAGCGTAGGAGGTGGGGGACAGGGTAACTATGGCTACACCTTC. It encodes CASSVGGGGQGNYGYTF.

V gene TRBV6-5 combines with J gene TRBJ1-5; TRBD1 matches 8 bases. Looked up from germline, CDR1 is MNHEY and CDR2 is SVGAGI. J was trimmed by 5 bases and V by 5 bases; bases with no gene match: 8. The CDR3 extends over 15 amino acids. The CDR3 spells CASSRLQGADQPQHF. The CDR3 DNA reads TGTGCCAGCAGTCGCCTCCAGGGGGCCGATCAGCCCCAGCATTTT.

This CDR3 is CASSPIRGSPGNTIYF. In DNA, the CDR3 is TGTGCCAGCAGCCCAATACGGGGGAGCCCTGGAAACACCATATATTTT. This chain links TRBV11-1 with TRBJ1-3; possible D gene TRBD1, 5 bases. CDR3 length equals 16 residues. Germline V gene lookup returns CDR1 SGHAT and CDR2 FQDESV (reference sequence). V lost 5 bases and J lost 2, with 16 bases in between.

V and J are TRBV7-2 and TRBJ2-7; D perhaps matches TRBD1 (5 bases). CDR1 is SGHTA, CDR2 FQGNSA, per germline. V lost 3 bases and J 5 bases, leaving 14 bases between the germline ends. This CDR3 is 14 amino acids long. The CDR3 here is CASSLERRTNEQYF. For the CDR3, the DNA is TGTGCCAGCAGCTTGGAGAGGCGGACAAACGAGCAGTACTTC.

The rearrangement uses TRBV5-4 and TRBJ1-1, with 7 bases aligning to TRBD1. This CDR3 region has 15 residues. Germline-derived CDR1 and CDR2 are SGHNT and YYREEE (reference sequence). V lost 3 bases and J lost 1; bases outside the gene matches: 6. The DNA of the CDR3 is TGTGCCAGCAGCTGGGAGGACAGGAAGAACACTGAAGCTTTCTTT. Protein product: CASSWEDRKNTEAFF.

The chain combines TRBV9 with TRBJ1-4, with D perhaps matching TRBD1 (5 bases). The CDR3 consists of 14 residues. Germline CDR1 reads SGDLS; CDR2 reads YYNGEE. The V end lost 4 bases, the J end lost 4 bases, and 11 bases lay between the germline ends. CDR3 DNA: TGTGCCAGCAGCCCCCAGGGTGGTAATGAAAAACTGTTTTTT. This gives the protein CASSPQGGNEKLFF.

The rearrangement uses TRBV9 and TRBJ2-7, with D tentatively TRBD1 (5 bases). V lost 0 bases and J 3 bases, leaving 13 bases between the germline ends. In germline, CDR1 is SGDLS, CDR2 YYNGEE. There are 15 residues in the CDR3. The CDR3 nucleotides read TGTGCCAGCAGCGTAGGGCCGGCAGGGAACTACGAGCAGTACTTC. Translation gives CASSVGPAGNYEQYF.

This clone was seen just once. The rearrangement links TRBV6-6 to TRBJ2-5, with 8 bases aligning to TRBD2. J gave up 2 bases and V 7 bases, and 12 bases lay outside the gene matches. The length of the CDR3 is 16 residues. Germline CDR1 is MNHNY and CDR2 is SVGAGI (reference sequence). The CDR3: CASMGVRGVLQETQYF. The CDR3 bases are TGTGCCAGCATGGGGGTGCGGGGGGTGCTGCAAGAGACCCAGTACTTC.

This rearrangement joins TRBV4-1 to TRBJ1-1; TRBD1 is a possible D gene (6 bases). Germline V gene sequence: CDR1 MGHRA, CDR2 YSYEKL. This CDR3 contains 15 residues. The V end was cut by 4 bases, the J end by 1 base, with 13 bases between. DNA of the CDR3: TGCGCCAGCAGCCCCTTTGTGGGGGCGAACACTGAAGCTTTCTTT. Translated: CASSPFVGANTEAFF.

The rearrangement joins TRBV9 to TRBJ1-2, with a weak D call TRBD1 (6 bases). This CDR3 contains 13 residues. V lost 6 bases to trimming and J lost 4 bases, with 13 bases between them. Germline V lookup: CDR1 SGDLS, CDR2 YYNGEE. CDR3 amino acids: CASTPDRSYGYTF. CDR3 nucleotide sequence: TGTGCCAGCACCCCAGACAGGAGCTATGGCTACACCTTC.

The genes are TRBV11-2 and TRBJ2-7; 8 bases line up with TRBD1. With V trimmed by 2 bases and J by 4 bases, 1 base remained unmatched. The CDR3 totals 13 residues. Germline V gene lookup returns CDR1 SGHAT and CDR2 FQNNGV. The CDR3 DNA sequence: TGTGCCAGCAGCTTACAGGGGGCATACGAGCAGTACTTC. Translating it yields CASSLQGAYEQYF.

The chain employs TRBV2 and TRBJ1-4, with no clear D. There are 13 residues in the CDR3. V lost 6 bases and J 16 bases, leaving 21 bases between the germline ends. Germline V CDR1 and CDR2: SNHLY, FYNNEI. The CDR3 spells CASRGYVRDERFF. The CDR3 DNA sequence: TGTGCCAGCAGGGGCTACGTACGTGATGAACGGTTTTTT.

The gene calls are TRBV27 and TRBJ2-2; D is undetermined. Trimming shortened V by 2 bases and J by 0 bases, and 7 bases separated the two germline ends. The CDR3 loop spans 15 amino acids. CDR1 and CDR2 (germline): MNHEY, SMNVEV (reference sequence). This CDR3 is CASSLKSPNTGELFF. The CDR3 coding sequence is TGTGCCAGCAGTTTAAAATCTCCGAACACCGGGGAGCTGTTTTTT.

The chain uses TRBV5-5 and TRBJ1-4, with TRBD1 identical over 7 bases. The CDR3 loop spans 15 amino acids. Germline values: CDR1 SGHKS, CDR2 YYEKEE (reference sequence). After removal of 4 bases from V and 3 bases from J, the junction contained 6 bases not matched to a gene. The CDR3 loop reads CASSQGVAPNEKLFF. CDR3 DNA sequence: TGTGCCAGCAGCCAGGGGGTCGCTCCTAATGAAAAACTGTTTTTT.

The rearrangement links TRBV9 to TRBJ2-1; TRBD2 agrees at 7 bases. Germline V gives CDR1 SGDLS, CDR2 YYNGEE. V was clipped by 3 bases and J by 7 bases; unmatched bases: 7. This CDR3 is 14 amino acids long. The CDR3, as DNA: TGTGCCAGCAGCGGCCGACTAGCAGGGAATGAGCAGTTCTTC. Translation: CASSGRLAGNEQFF.

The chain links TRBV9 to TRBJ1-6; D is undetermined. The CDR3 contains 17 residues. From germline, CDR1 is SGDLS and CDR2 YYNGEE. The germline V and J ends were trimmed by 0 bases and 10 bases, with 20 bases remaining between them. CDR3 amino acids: CASSVDRRVQLHSPLHF. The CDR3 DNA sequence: TGTGCCAGCAGCGTAGACCGCCGGGTGCAACTACACTCACCCCTCCACTTT. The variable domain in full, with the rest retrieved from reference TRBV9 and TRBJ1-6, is DSGVTQTPKHLITATGQRVTLRCSPRSGDLSVYWYQQSLDQGLQFLIQYYNGEERAKGNILERFSAQQFPDLHSELNLSSLELGDSALYFCASSVDRRVQLHSPLHFGNGTRLTVT.

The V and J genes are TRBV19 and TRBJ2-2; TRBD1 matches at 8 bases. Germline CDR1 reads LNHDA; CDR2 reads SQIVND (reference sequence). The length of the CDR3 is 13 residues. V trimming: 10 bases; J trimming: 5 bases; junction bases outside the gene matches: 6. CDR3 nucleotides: TGTGCCACCGCCAGACAGGGGACCGGGGAGCTGTTTTTT. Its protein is CATARQGTGELFF.

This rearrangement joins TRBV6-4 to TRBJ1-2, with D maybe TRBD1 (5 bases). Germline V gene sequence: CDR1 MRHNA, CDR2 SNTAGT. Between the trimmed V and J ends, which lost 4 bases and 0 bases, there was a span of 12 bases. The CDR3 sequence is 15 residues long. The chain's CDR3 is CASSAAGGANYGYTF. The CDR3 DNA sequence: TGTGCCAGCAGTGCCGCCGGGGGGGCTAACTATGGCTACACCTTC.

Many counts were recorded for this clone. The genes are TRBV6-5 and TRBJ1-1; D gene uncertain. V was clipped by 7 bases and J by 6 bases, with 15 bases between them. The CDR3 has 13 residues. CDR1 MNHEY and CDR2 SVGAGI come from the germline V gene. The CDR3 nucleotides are TGTGCCAGCACCGGCGGGAGCTACTCTGAAGCTTTCTTT. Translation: CASTGGSYSEAFF.

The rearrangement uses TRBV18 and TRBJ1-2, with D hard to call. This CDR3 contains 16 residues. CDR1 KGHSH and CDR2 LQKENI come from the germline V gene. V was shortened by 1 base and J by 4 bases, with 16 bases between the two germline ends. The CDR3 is CASSPLAEVSAYGYTF. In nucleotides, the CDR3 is TGTGCCAGCTCACCACTGGCAGAGGTTTCGGCCTATGGCTACACCTTC.